Below are 11 T cell receptor beta chains sequenced from a single sample in a study of shared clonotypes between healthy human individuals. In the naive CD8 group, cells lacked CD45RO and were positively selected for CCR7, so terminally differentiated effector memory CD45RA+ cells were left out. The method was immunoSEQ multiplex PCR; TCRdb's version includes in-frame clones alone and lacks a portion of them. The repertoire consists of about 1,900,000 clones, with approximately 94% occurring once and the leading ten covering 1.2%. Sequencing was carried out using naive CD8+ T cells sorted from blood. These receptors came from a man between 18 and 35 years old in good health.

This clone was seen just once. The chain has TRBV11-2 and TRBJ2-4; D might be TRBD2 (6 bases). This CDR3 has 15 amino acids. Germline V CDR1 and CDR2: SGHAT, FQNNGV. V shed 1 base and J shed 5 bases, with 12 bases lying between them. This CDR3 reads CASSLGVGGQNIQYF. The CDR3 bases are TGTGCCAGCAGCTTAGGGGTCGGGGGTCAAAACATTCAGTACTTC.

The chain employs TRBV7-6 and TRBJ1-2; D may be TRBD1 (5 bases). The CDR3 is 16 residues long. V was cut by 1 base and J by 2 bases, with 14 bases left in between. Looked up from germline, CDR1 is SGHVS and CDR2 is FNYEAQ. CDR3 coding DNA: TGTGCCAGCAGCTTAGGTGAGGGACTAGCGAACTATGGCTACACCTTC. Amino acids: CASSLGEGLANYGYTF.

The chain uses TRBV5-4 and TRBJ1-1; D gene unclear. Germline loops: CDR1 SGHNT, CDR2 YYREEE (reference sequence). CDR3 length equals 13 residues. V was shortened by 2 bases and J by 6 bases, with 11 bases between the two germline ends. Written as DNA, the CDR3 is TGTGCCAGCAGCTTTTCGGGGTCCCCTGAAGCTTTCTTT. Its protein product is CASSFSGSPEAFF.

The chain joins TRBV5-6 to TRBJ2-6; possible D gene TRBD1, 5 bases. The V and J ends lost 1 base and 2 bases respectively, with 7 bases between them. The V gene's germline CDR1 is SGHDT and CDR2 YYEEEE. The CDR3 loop spans 15 amino acids. The CDR3 DNA reads as TGTGCCAGCAGCTTGTCAGGGACTGGGGCCAACGTCCTGACTTTC. Protein: CASSLSGTGANVLTF.

V and J are TRBV11-2 and TRBJ2-7; D is perhaps TRBD1 or TRBD2 (5 bases each). The V and J ends lost 5 bases and 6 bases respectively, with 14 bases between them. The CDR3 has 13 amino acids. CDR1 and CDR2 (germline): SGHAT, FQNNGV. CDR3 nucleotides: TGTGCCAGCAGCAGGGACCCCCTCGGCGAGCAGTACTTC. It is translated as CASSRDPLGEQYF.

This clone was found once. The chain joins TRBV18 to TRBJ2-3, with TRBD2 identical over 8 bases. From germline, CDR1 is KGHSH and CDR2 LQKENI. This CDR3 has 15 residues. Trimming took 3 bases from V and 0 from J; bases not matched to a gene: 2. CDR3 loop: CASSPAGGSTDTQYF. The CDR3 DNA reads as TGTGCCAGCTCACCGGCGGGGGGCAGCACAGATACGCAGTATTTT.

As concerns this clone: Other DNA sequences from this sample encode an identical CDR3 as well. This chain joins TRBV7-9 and TRBJ2-2, with D tentatively TRBD1 or TRBD2 (5 bases each). The germline CDR1 and CDR2 sequences are SEHNR and FQNEAQ (reference sequence). V was clipped by 7 bases and J by 4 bases, with 13 bases between them. This CDR3 region has 14 residues. In DNA form, the CDR3 reads TGTGCCAGCACCCAACTGGGACCCACCGGGGAGCTGTTTTTT. This codes for CASTQLGPTGELFF. Variable domain in full (rest from reference TRBV7-9 and TRBJ2-2): DTGVSQNPRHKITKRGQNVTFRCDPISEHNRLYWYRQTLGQGPEFLTYFQNEAQLEKSRLLSDRFSAERPKGSFSTLEIQRTEQGDSAMYLCASTQLGPTGELFFGEGSRLTVL.

The chain combines TRBV29-1 with TRBJ1-1, with unresolved D. With 6 bases removed from V and 4 bases from J, the gap between germline ends came to 6 bases. This CDR3 contains 10 residues. Per germline, CDR1 SQVTM and CDR2 ANQGSEA. In DNA, the CDR3 is TGCAGCGTGGGGTCCACTGAAGCTTTCTTT. This gives the protein CSVGSTEAFF. Full variable domain (missing parts from reference TRBV29-1 and TRBJ1-1): SAVISQKPSRDICQRGTSLTIQCQVDSQVTMMFWYRQQPGQSLTLIATANQGSEATYESGFVIDKFPISRPNLTFSTLTVSNMSPEDSSIYLCSVGSTEAFFGQGTRLTVV.

The chain recombines TRBV6-1 with TRBJ2-7; D is unclear. Germline-derived CDR1 and CDR2 are MNHNS and SASEGT. The CDR3 is made up of 13 amino acids. Between the trimmed V and J ends, which lost 2 bases and 1 base, there was a span of 6 bases. The chain's CDR3 is CASSEIESYEQYF. Written as DNA, the CDR3 is TGTGCCAGCAGTGAAATTGAGTCCTACGAGCAGTACTTC.

The gene calls are TRBV27 and TRBJ2-7; 14 positions agree with TRBD2. Germline trimming cut 4 bases from V and 3 bases from J; bases unmatched to any gene: 2. This CDR3 contains 15 residues. Germline V gives CDR1 MNHEY, CDR2 SMNVEV (reference sequence). This CDR3 is CASSWGLAGVYEQYF. For the CDR3, the DNA is TGTGCCAGCAGTTGGGGACTAGCGGGGGTCTACGAGCAGTACTTC.

The chain has TRBV10-3 and TRBJ2-3; the D call may be TRBD1 or TRBD2 (5 bases each). The CDR3 is made up of 13 amino acids. From germline, CDR1 is ENHRY and CDR2 SYGVKD. V lost 1 base and J 6 bases, leaving 8 bases between the germline ends. The CDR3 DNA reads TGTGCCATCAGTGAGTTCGAGGGGGATACGCAGTATTTT. Translating gives CAISEFEGDTQYF.